A selection of T cell receptor beta chains follows, all from one sample in a study of T cell responses to AZD1222 COVID-19 vaccine. Libraries were prepared by immunoSEQ multiplex PCR; TCRdb keeps only in-frame clonotypes and omits some of them. The sample has 95,000 to 100,000 clones, 70% to 90% seen once; the top ten hold roughly 10%. This material consisted of peripheral blood, taken 28 days after the second AZD1222 dose. The origin of the receptors is an adult who received the AZD1222 COVID-19 vaccine. Each CDR3 is given with its conserved first and last residue. A D gene is named only where the DNA matches it firmly. For some rows the clone size is stated as once, few or many, or as a class when expanded; others skip it.

>TRBV11-2|TRBD2|TRBJ2-7|-
TGTGCCAGCAGCCGGACTAGCGGGGGGCGCAACTCCTACGAGCAGTACTTC
CASSRTSGGRNSYEQYF
>TRBV7-9|-|TRBJ1-5|-
TGTGCCAGCAGCTTATCTAGGGGGGTAAGCAATCAGCCCCAGCATTTT
CASSLSRGVSNQPQHF
>TRBV30|TRBD1|TRBJ1-2|-
TGTGCCTGGAGTGCCACGCCGCCGACAGGGAATGGCTACACCTTC
CAWSATPPTGNGYTF
>TRBV5-1|-|TRBJ2-1|once
TGCGCCAGCAGCTTGGAGGGGCGGGGTGAGCAGTTCTTC
CASSLEGRGEQFF
>TRBV7-2|TRBD2|TRBJ2-5|once
TGTGCCAGCAGCTTATATGGGGGAGCGGGGGAGACCCAGTACTTC
CASSLYGGAGETQYF
>TRBV6-5|TRBD2|TRBJ2-3|-
TGTGCCAGCAGTTATGACCTAGCGGGGGGCACAGATACGCAGTATTTT
CASSYDLAGGTDTQYF
>TRBV2|-|TRBJ1-2|-
TGTGCCAGCAGTTTCGTAGGGGGGGAAGGCTACACCTTC
CASSFVGGEGYTF
>TRBV19|-|TRBJ2-5|-
TGTGCCAGTAGTATGGGTACACTAGAAGAGACCCAGTACTTC
CASSMGTLEETQYF
>TRBV14|TRBD1|TRBJ1-1|-
TGTGCCAGCAGTCGACAGGGAAACACTGAAGCTTTCTTT
CASSRQGNTEAFF
>TRBV7-9|-|TRBJ1-1|-
TGTGCCAGCAGCCCCTGGGCAGGGAACACTGAAGCTTTCTTT
CASSPWAGNTEAFF
>TRBV7-9|TRBD1|TRBJ1-3|-
TGTGCCAGCAGAACCGGACAGGGCATATCTGGAAACACCATATATTTT
CASRTGQGISGNTIYF
>TRBV10-2|-|TRBJ2-7|-
TGCGCCAGTCTGGACAGTGGGGGCCGGAGCGAGCAGTACTTC
CASLDSGGRSEQYF
>TRBV7-8|-|TRBJ1-6|-
TGTGCCAGCAGCCCTACGGGACCTCACATGACCTATAATTCACCCCTCCACTTT
CASSPTGPHMTYNSPLHF
>TRBV7-2|-|TRBJ2-7|-
TGTGCCAGCAGCTCAAACAGGCGGGGAGAGGAGCAGTACTTC
CASSSNRRGEEQYF
>TRBV13|-|TRBJ2-6|-
TGTGCCAGCAGCCTTCGCGGGACAGCATTCTCTGGGGCCAACGTCCTGACTTTC
CASSLRGTAFSGANVLTF
>TRBV27|-|TRBJ1-2|once
TGTGCCAGCAGTTTAGGACGTGGAGCCATCTATGGCTACACCTTC
CASSLGRGAIYGYTF
>TRBV7-8|-|TRBJ1-1|-
TGTGCCAGCAGCTGGATTCAGGGAAACACTGAAGCTTTCTTT
CASSWIQGNTEAFF
>TRBV5-1|-|TRBJ1-1|-
TGCGCCAGCAGCTTGTTGACAGGAGACACTGAAGCTTTCTTT
CASSLLTGDTEAFF
>TRBV5-6|-|TRBJ2-3|-
TGTGCCAGCAGCTTGGAGGGTTGGGGCACAGATACGCAGTATTTT
CASSLEGWGTDTQYF
>TRBV4-1|TRBD1|TRBJ2-7|once
TGCGCCAGCAGCCAATGGACAGGGAGCTCCTACGAGCAGTACTTC
CASSQWTGSSYEQYF
>TRBV3-1/TRBV3-2|-|TRBJ2-7|-
TGTGCCAGCAGCCCGACTGGATCCTACGAGCAGTACTTC
CASSPTGSYEQYF
>TRBV9|-|TRBJ2-1|-
TGTGCCAGCAGCGTCCTCCTCCGGGATGAGCAGTTCTTC
CASSVLLRDEQFF
>TRBV5-4|-|TRBJ2-5|-
TGTGCCAGCAGCCCGCCAGGGAACCAAGAGACCCAGTACTTC
CASSPPGNQETQYF
>TRBV19|-|TRBJ2-1|-
TGTGCCAGTACAGCACTCTTCTCCTACAATGAGCAGTTCTTC
CASTALFSYNEQFF
>TRBV5-8|TRBD1|TRBJ2-1|-
TGTGCCAGCAGCCTTGACAGGGCCGGGTACAATGAGCAGTTCTTC
CASSLDRAGYNEQFF
>TRBV7-3|-|TRBJ2-5|-
TGTGCCAGCAGCCGGGGAACTCAAGAGACCCAGTACTTC
CASSRGTQETQYF
>TRBV29-1|-|TRBJ2-4|-
TGCAGCGTTGAATTTGCCAAAAACATTCAGTACTTC
CSVEFAKNIQYF